A single sample gave rise to the 32 T cell receptor beta chains below, sequenced in a study of cytomegalovirus exposure and HLA in healthy donors. The primer mix had 60 Vbeta and 13 Jbeta primers. Profiled with immunoSEQ multiplex PCR; TCRdb holds only in-frame clones, not every one. The sample shows around 200,000 clones, around four fifths of them seen only once. The specimen was PBMCs. All receptors come from a woman in her 50s in good health and CMV-seropositive.

This clone was picked up a small number of times. The CDR3 coding sequence is TGTGCCAGCAGCTTGGGTCCAGGGGACGATGAGCAGTTCTTC. Amino acid sequence: CASSLGPGDDEQFF. This chain joins TRBV5-6 and TRBJ2-1, with D possibly being TRBD1 (6 bases). Trimming pared 0 bases from V and 8 bases from J, leaving 12 bases between. The germline V gene encodes CDR1 SGHDT and CDR2 YYEEEE. The CDR3 contains 14 residues.

This chain connects TRBV29-1 to TRBJ2-5; possible D gene TRBD2, 6 bases. This CDR3 is built from 16 residues. V lost 0 bases, J lost 5 bases, and 19 bases lay in between. Per germline, CDR1 SQVTM and CDR2 ANQGSEA. The CDR3 DNA follows: TGCAGCGTTGAAGAGGGGCTGGGGGGTTACGGGGAGACCCAGTACTTC. As protein: CSVEEGLGGYGETQYF.

This clone was counted a few times. V is TRBV6-5 and J is TRBJ1-1; a weak D match, TRBD1 (5 bases). There are 11 residues in the CDR3. Per germline, CDR1 MNHEY and CDR2 SVGAGI. Trimming left V 5 bases short and J 10 bases short, with 11 bases between. The DNA for the CDR3 is TGTGCCAGCAGTACCTGGAGGGGAGCTTTCTTT. Translated: CASSTWRGAFF.

In nucleotides, the CDR3 is TGTGCCAGCAGCTCGTGGGGACTCCGGAACACTGAAGCTTTCTTT. As protein: CASSSWGLRNTEAFF. This rearrangement joins TRBV7-9 to TRBJ1-1; possibly TRBD1 for D (5 bases). V was shortened by 4 bases and J by 1 base, with 13 bases between the two germline ends. The germline V gene encodes CDR1 SEHNR and CDR2 FQNEAQ (reference sequence). The CDR3 is made up of 15 amino acids.

The V gene is TRBV19, the J gene TRBJ2-1; 10 bases match TRBD2. The CDR3 contains 17 residues. Per the germline V gene, CDR1 is LNHDA and CDR2 is SQIVND (reference sequence). The trim removed 5 bases at V and 0 bases at J, leaving 7 bases unmatched. CDR3 sequence reads: CASSSLAGSLSYNEQFF. The CDR3 DNA is TGTGCCAGTAGTTCACTAGCGGGGAGCCTCTCCTACAATGAGCAGTTCTTC.

V is TRBV4-2 and J is TRBJ2-5, with a weak D call TRBD2 (5 bases). This CDR3 is 13 amino acids long. The germline V gene encodes CDR1 LGHNA and CDR2 YNFKEQ. V was shortened by 0 bases and J by 4 bases, with 6 bases between the two germline ends. This CDR3 reads CASSQDGRETQYF. The CDR3 bases are TGTGCCAGCAGCCAAGATGGGAGAGAGACCCAGTACTTC.

This clone was counted a few times. The V gene is TRBV9, the J gene TRBJ2-7, with TRBD2 matching over 7 bases. V gave up 1 base and J gave up 3 bases; unmatched junction bases: 4. Germline V lookup: CDR1 SGDLS, CDR2 YYNGEE. CDR3 length equals 14 residues. The CDR3 DNA reads as TGTGCCAGCAGCGTATGGGAGGGCGGCTACGAGCAGTACTTC. Protein: CASSVWEGGYEQYF.

The chain has TRBV11-3 and TRBJ2-1, with a weak D call TRBD1 (7 bases). Germline V gives CDR1 SGHNT, CDR2 YENEEA. V was clipped by 2 bases and J by 4 bases, with 18 bases between them. The CDR3 has 17 residues. The CDR3 spells CASSLSGGGNSYNEQFF. Written as DNA, the CDR3 is TGTGCCAGCAGCTTATCCGGAGGGGGCAACTCTTACAATGAGCAGTTCTTC.

The chain couples TRBV30 to TRBJ1-6; 8 positions match TRBD1. Germline CDR1 and CDR2: GTSNPN and SVGIG (reference sequence). With V trimmed by 5 bases and J by 7 bases, 4 bases remained unmatched. CDR3 length: 13 residues. The CDR3 loop reads CAWQGQGNSPLHF. CDR3 bases: TGTGCCTGGCAAGGACAGGGAAATTCACCCCTCCACTTT.

The table lists this clone with a few counts. The chain employs TRBV7-9 and TRBJ1-2, with a weak D call TRBD1 (5 bases). The CDR3 has 12 residues. CDR1 SEHNR and CDR2 FQNEAQ come from the germline V gene (reference sequence). Between the trimmed V and J ends, which lost 5 bases and 6 bases, there was a span of 10 bases. CDR3 coding DNA: TGTGCCAGCAGCCTCAGGGTAAATGGCTACACCTTC. It encodes CASSLRVNGYTF.

The chain employs TRBV5-4 and TRBJ2-1, with 11 positions matching TRBD2. Germline lookup yields CDR1 SGHNT and CDR2 YYREEE (reference sequence). The CDR3 runs to 15 residues. V gave up 3 bases and J gave up 6 bases; unmatched junction bases: 5. Here the CDR3 DNA reads TGTGCCAGCAGCTACCGACTAGCGGGGCCCAATGAGCAGTTCTTC. Translating gives CASSYRLAGPNEQFF.

This clone has a count of ten or more. The same CDR3 can be traced to other DNA sequences in this sample. The gene calls are TRBV7-2 and TRBJ1-3; D is undetermined. CDR1 and CDR2 from the germline V gene are SGHTA and FQGNSA. The CDR3 has 11 residues. V shed 2 bases and J shed 7 bases, with 3 bases lying between them. This CDR3 reads CASSLSNTIYF. DNA of the CDR3: TGTGCCAGCAGCTTAAGCAACACCATATATTTT.

The V and J genes are TRBV5-4 and TRBJ2-7; maybe TRBD1 (5 bases). V lost 0 bases to trimming and J lost 2 bases, with 9 bases between them. This CDR3 comprises 14 residues. CDR1 SGHNT and CDR2 YYREEE come from the germline V gene (reference sequence). DNA of the CDR3: TGTGCCAGCAGCTTGGCCGAGACAGCCTACGAGCAGTACTTC. Protein product: CASSLAETAYEQYF.

This clone was observed once. This chain uses TRBV6-1 with TRBJ1-2; TRBD1 is a possible D gene (6 bases). The CDR3 totals 13 residues. The V end was cut by 3 bases, the J end by 3 bases, with 8 bases between. CDR1 MNHNS and CDR2 SASEGT come from the germline V gene. In DNA, the CDR3 is TGTGCCAGCAGTGAGGGACATTACTATGGCTACACCTTC. Translated, it gives CASSEGHYYGYTF.

The rearrangement links TRBV30 to TRBJ2-2, with 7 bases identical to TRBD1. The trim removed 3 bases at V and 3 bases at J, leaving 1 base unmatched. This CDR3 spans 13 amino acids. Germline V gene lookup returns CDR1 GTSNPN and CDR2 SVGIG (reference sequence). CDR3 DNA sequence: TGTGCCTGGAGGGGACAGTACACCGGGGAGCTGTTTTTT. Protein: CAWRGQYTGELFF.

The V and J genes are TRBV6-1 and TRBJ1-2; D perhaps matches TRBD1 (6 bases). Germline lookup yields CDR1 MNHNS and CDR2 SASEGT. The ends were cut back, 7 bases at V and 5 bases at J, with 14 bases in the middle. This CDR3 has 13 residues. CDR3 sequence (DNA): TGTGCCAGCACCCGGACAGAACAGTATGGCTACACCTTC. Protein: CASTRTEQYGYTF.

V usage is TRBV11-1 and J usage is TRBJ2-1; 8 nucleotides match TRBD1. The CDR3 is 15 residues long. The V and J ends lost 2 bases and 5 bases, in that order; junction bases with no gene match: 5. The germline CDR1 and CDR2 sequences are SGHAT and FQDESV (reference sequence). The CDR3 is CASSLKGQGDNEQFF. Here the CDR3 DNA reads TGTGCCAGCAGCTTAAAAGGACAGGGTGACAATGAGCAGTTCTTC.

In the case of this clone: The identical CDR3 is also encoded by other nucleotide sequences in the sample. This chain links TRBV7-9 with TRBJ2-5, with D possibly being TRBD2 (5 bases). Germline V gives CDR1 SEHNR, CDR2 FQNEAQ (reference sequence). This CDR3 region has 13 residues. The V gene lost 0 bases and the J gene lost 5 bases, with 7 bases spanning the gap. The CDR3 protein is CASSLAGGETQYF. The CDR3 DNA sequence: TGTGCCAGCAGCTTAGCGGGCGGGGAGACCCAGTACTTC. Combining the CDR3 with reference TRBV7-9 and TRBJ2-5 gives the whole variable domain DTGVSQNPRHKITKRGQNVTFRCDPISEHNRLYWYRQTLGQGPEFLTYFQNEAQLEKSRLLSDRFSAERPKGSFSTLEIQRTEQGDSAMYLCASSLAGGETQYFGPGTRLLVL.

This chain links TRBV18 with TRBJ2-4; 7 nucleotides align to TRBD1. The CDR3 spans 18 residues. Germline V gene lookup returns CDR1 KGHSH and CDR2 LQKENI. V dropped 6 bases and J dropped 0; count of bases not matched to a gene: 14. Written as DNA, the CDR3 is TGTGCCAGCTCCTCCGGGACAGAAAAGGGGGTAGCCAAAAACATTCAGTACTTC. Translating gives CASSSGTEKGVAKNIQYF. Complete variable domain (other parts from reference TRBV18 and TRBJ2-4): NAGVMQNPRHLVRRRGQEARLRCSPMKGHSHVYWYRQLPEEGLKFMVYLQKENIIDESGMPKERFSAEFPKEGPSILRIQQVVRGDSAAYFCASSSGTEKGVAKNIQYFGAGTRLSVL.

This chain uses TRBV4-3 with TRBJ2-7; D remains ambiguous. This CDR3 spans 14 amino acids. Germline V gene data show CDR1 as LGHNA and CDR2 as YSLEER. The ends were cut back, 1 base at V and 2 bases at J, with 9 bases in the middle. The CDR3 is CASSQVYSTYEQYF. The DNA for the CDR3 is TGCGCCAGCAGCCAAGTTTACAGTACCTACGAGCAGTACTTC.

The V and J genes are TRBV5-1 and TRBJ2-7, with 9 bases identical to TRBD1. This CDR3 is 15 amino acids long. V shed 3 bases, J shed 6 bases, and the junction held 10 bases outside the gene matches. CDR1 and CDR2 (germline): SGHRS, YFSETQ. CDR3 nucleotide sequence: TGCGCCAGCAGCTCACTGACAGGGGGAGGCGGCGAGCAGTACTTC. Protein product: CASSSLTGGGGEQYF. Drawing the rest from reference TRBV5-1 and TRBJ2-7, the complete variable domain is KAGVTQTPRYLIKTRGQQVTLSCSPISGHRSVSWYQQTPGQGLQFLFEYFSETQRNKGNFPGRFSGRQFSNSRSEMNVSTLELGDSALYLCASSSLTGGGGEQYFGPGTRLTVT.

The V call is TRBV28, the J call TRBJ1-5; 12 bases are a match to TRBD1. The CDR3 runs to 15 residues. Germline CDR1 and CDR2: MDHEN and SYDVKM. V gave up 6 bases and J gave up 4 bases; unmatched junction bases: 4. The CDR3 reads CASSTGQGANQPQHF. CDR3 DNA: TGTGCCAGCAGCACGGGACAGGGGGCTAATCAGCCCCAGCATTTT.

The chain has TRBV11-2 and TRBJ2-7; D unresolved. Trimming took 1 base from V and 0 from J, leaving 7 bases between them. The CDR3 spans 14 residues. Germline V gene lookup returns CDR1 SGHAT and CDR2 FQNNGV. The CDR3 here is CASSLGRISYEQYF. The CDR3 coding sequence is TGTGCCAGCAGCTTAGGGCGGATCTCCTACGAGCAGTACTTC.

A few counts support this clone. The chain is built from TRBV6-6 and TRBJ2-7, with D possibly being TRBD2 (5 bases). The V end lost 5 bases, the J end lost 11 bases, and 13 bases lay between the germline ends. The CDR3 runs to 11 residues. Looked up from germline, CDR1 is MNHNY and CDR2 is SVGAGI (reference sequence). CDR3 sequence: CASSPSLAKYF. Written as DNA, the CDR3 is TGTGCCAGCAGTCCCAGTCTAGCTAAGTACTTC.

V is TRBV7-8 and J is TRBJ2-7; 10 bases are a match to TRBD1. Germline lookup yields CDR1 SGHVS and CDR2 FQNEAQ. J lost 6 bases, V lost 4 bases, and 6 bases had no gene match. The CDR3 totals 14 residues. CDR3 sequence reads: CASSWGTGDAEQYF. The CDR3 DNA is TGTGCCAGCAGCTGGGGGACAGGGGACGCCGAGCAGTACTTC.

The V call is TRBV28, the J call TRBJ1-1, with D uncertain. Trimming left V 7 bases short and J 5 bases short, with 14 bases between. The CDR3 covers 13 residues. CDR1 MDHEN and CDR2 SYDVKM come from the germline V gene. CDR3 nucleotide sequence: TGTGCCAGCACCAACCCCTATCTGACTGAAGCTTTCTTT. Its translation: CASTNPYLTEAFF.

The rearrangement links TRBV23-1 to TRBJ2-7, with 14 bases identical to TRBD2. TRBV23-1 is an ORF, with its function uncertain. With V trimmed by 6 bases and J by 1 base, 14 bases remained unmatched. This CDR3 has 19 amino acids. The CDR3 DNA reads TGCGCCAGCAGCCGAATAGGGGAGGGACTAGCGGGGGAATCCTACGAGCAGTACTTC. It codes for CASSRIGEGLAGESYEQYF.

The V call is TRBV11-1, the J call TRBJ1-3, with 7 bases aligning to TRBD1. The CDR3 totals 15 residues. Germline V gives CDR1 SGHAT, CDR2 FQDESV (reference sequence). V lost 5 bases and J lost 0; bases outside the gene matches: 4. The CDR3 loop is CASSPDRFSGNTIYF. The CDR3 DNA follows: TGTGCCAGCAGCCCGGACAGGTTCTCTGGAAACACCATATATTTT.

In the case of this clone: A read error may account for a junction end that differs from germline. V is TRBV6-1 and J is TRBJ1-1; the match to TRBD1 covers 7 bases. Per the germline V gene, CDR1 is MNHNS and CDR2 is SASEGT. This CDR3 has 16 residues. CDR3 DNA sequence: TGTGCCAGTAGTGGGCTTTACAGGGGAGTGAACACTGAAGCTTTCTTT. This encodes CASSGLYRGVNTEAFF.

This chain links TRBV28 with TRBJ2-7; 7 bases align to TRBD1. V shed 5 bases, J shed 3 bases, and the junction held 7 bases outside the gene matches. The CDR3 spans 14 residues. Per the germline V gene, CDR1 is MDHEN and CDR2 is SYDVKM. CDR3 bases: TGTGCCAGCAGTCGACCCGGGACAGTCTACGAGCAGTACTTC. Translation: CASSRPGTVYEQYF.

The chain combines TRBV10-3 with TRBJ1-1; D is unclear. Germline CDR1 ENHRY, CDR2 SYGVKD. The CDR3 has 13 residues. V shed 3 bases and J shed 4 bases, with 9 bases lying between them. This chain's CDR3 is CAISDRPGTEAFF. CDR3 sequence (DNA): TGTGCCATCAGTGACAGGCCCGGCACTGAAGCTTTCTTT.

The chain links TRBV19 to TRBJ2-1; 7 positions agree with TRBD1. The CDR3 contains 15 residues. Germline CDR1 LNHDA, CDR2 SQIVND (reference sequence). V shed 2 bases and J 4 bases; nucleotides not matched to a gene: 5. Here the CDR3 DNA reads TGTGCCAGTAGTATAAGGGGGCTCGATTACAATGAGCAGTTCTTC. Protein: CASSIRGLDYNEQFF. Combining the CDR3 with reference TRBV19 and TRBJ2-1 gives the whole variable domain DGGITQSPKYLFRKEGQNVTLSCEQNLNHDAMYWYRQDPGQGLRLIYYSQIVNDFQKGDIAEGYSVSREKKESFPLTVTSAQKNPTAFYLCASSIRGLDYNEQFFGPGTRLTVL.